These 7 T cell receptor beta chains were all obtained from the same sample, sequenced in a study of T cells in localized non-small cell lung cancer. Clones were sequenced by immunoSEQ multiplex PCR, and TCRdb holds only the in-frame ones, with some missing. The sample gives over a thousand clones, more than 20% of which show up once; 19% is in the top ten. The specimen comprised lung tumor tissue, sampled before any cancer treatment. The receptors come from a male donor at least 60 years old with stage II squamous cell lung carcinoma.

In its sample, this clone was seen a few times. This rearrangement joins TRBV6-8 to TRBJ1-4, with 9 nucleotides matching TRBD1. The germline V gene has CDR1 MNHGY and CDR2 SAAAGT. The J segment lost 10 bases and the V segment lost 6 bases, leaving 9 bases of the junction unmatched. The CDR3 totals 14 residues. CDR3 bases: TGTGCCAGCAGGTTCGGGACAGGGAGTGTAAAACTGTTTTTT. This codes for CASRFGTGSVKLFF.

This clone rates as large (0.1 to 1%). V and J are TRBV11-3 and TRBJ2-7; no clear D gene. The germline V gene encodes CDR1 SGHNT and CDR2 YENEEA. This CDR3 has 14 residues. Trimming pared 0 bases from V and 4 bases from J, leaving 10 bases between. The CDR3 region has the DNA TGTGCCAGCAGCTTAGATGATGACGGATACGAGCAGTACTTC. It yields the protein CASSLDDDGYEQYF.

The chain is built from TRBV9 and TRBJ1-6; D remains ambiguous. This CDR3 is 14 amino acids long. Between the trimmed V and J ends, which lost 0 bases and 5 bases, there was a span of 6 bases. The V gene's germline CDR1 is SGDLS and CDR2 YYNGEE. This CDR3 reads CASSVDGNNSPLHF. The CDR3 DNA sequence: TGTGCCAGCAGCGTAGACGGAAATAATTCACCCCTCCACTTT.

There are a few counts of this clone. V is TRBV7-2 and J is TRBJ1-1; no reliable D call. Between the trimmed V and J ends, which lost 6 bases and 3 bases, there was a span of 11 bases. Germline loops: CDR1 SGHTA, CDR2 FQGNSA. The CDR3 extends over 13 amino acids. In DNA form, the CDR3 reads TGTGCCAGCAGTATAGGGCCGGACACTGAAGCTTTCTTT. Translation gives CASSIGPDTEAFF.

The chain couples TRBV1 to TRBJ2-1; TRBD1 is the table's D call, not checked against the DNA. TRBV1 is given as a pseudogene. The CDR3 has 16 amino acids. DNA of the CDR3: TGCGCCAGCAGCCAAGAGGGATTCAGGGGGGTCGATGAGCAGTTCTTC. It is translated as CASSQEGFRGVDEQFF.

V and J are TRBV18 and TRBJ2-5; either TRBD1 or TRBD2 may supply D (6 bases each). Germline values: CDR1 KGHSH, CDR2 LQKENI. The CDR3 is 13 residues long. The ends were cut back, 5 bases at V and 5 bases at J, with 12 bases in the middle. CDR3 bases: TGTGCCAGCTCAACCGGGGGCCCTGAGACCCAGTACTTC. It is translated as CASSTGGPETQYF. The full variable domain, rest sourced from reference TRBV18 and TRBJ2-5, is NAGVMQNPRHLVRRRGQEARLRCSPMKGHSHVYWYRQLPEEGLKFMVYLQKENIIDESGMPKERFSAEFPKEGPSILRIQQVVRGDSAAYFCASSTGGPETQYFGPGTRLLVL.

V and J are TRBV5-1 and TRBJ1-2; the D is unclear. This CDR3 region has 14 residues. Between the trimmed V and J ends, which lost 0 bases and 3 bases, there was a span of 9 bases. Germline V CDR1 and CDR2: SGHRS, YFSETQ. CDR3 DNA: TGCGCCAGCAGCTTGGAGACTCTGGACTATGGCTACACCTTC. Translation: CASSLETLDYGYTF.